Shown below are 18 T cell receptor beta chains from a single sample sequenced in a study of response to subunit inactivated influenza vaccine. TCRdb re-called the RT-PCR reads with MiXCR, one entry per CDR3 protein. The sample consists of some 800,000 distinct CDR3 sequences, 21% of them appearing once. The specimen was PBMCs from blood, collected around 5 days after vaccination. The receptors originated from a man aged 45-60 years who received an inactivated influenza vaccine.

The chain recombines TRBV4-2 with TRBJ1-4; TRBD1 aligns across 8 bases. The CDR3 covers 18 residues. Trimming removed 2 bases from V and 2 bases from J; junction bases left unmatched: 10. Germline CDR1 reads LGHNA; CDR2 reads YNFKEQ. The CDR3 loop reads CASSQHPQQGGTNEKLFF. The DNA for the CDR3 is TGTGCCAGCAGCCAACATCCCCAACAGGGGGGGACTAATGAAAAACTGTTTTTT.

This clonotype was counted only a few times. The J gene is TRBJ2-5, the V gene TRBV24-1, with 11 bases that match TRBD2. The ends lost 7 bases at V and 4 bases at J; junction bases unmatched: 10. The length of the CDR3 is 16 residues. Germline values: CDR1 KGHDR, CDR2 SFDVKD. The CDR3 coding sequence is TGTGCCACCAGCGGGACTAGCGGTTTGTTAGTAGAGACCCAGTACTTC. Amino acids: CATSGTSGLLVETQYF.

This clonotype has a count of ten or more. The rearrangement joins TRBV6-1 to TRBJ2-7; D may be TRBD1 or TRBD2 (5 bases each). CDR1 is MNHNS, CDR2 SASEGT, per germline. V shed 6 bases and J shed 9 bases, with 24 bases lying between them. The length of the CDR3 is 15 residues. The CDR3 sequence is CASRSFGAGMGVQYF. CDR3 DNA sequence: TGTGCCAGCAGGAGCTTCGGGGCTGGTATGGGGGTGCAGTACTTC.

The chain recombines TRBV6-2 or TRBV6-3 with TRBJ2-2; 9 bases fit TRBD2. Germline CDR1 MNHEY, CDR2 SVGEGT. V lost 6 bases to trimming and J lost 3 bases; unmatched junction nucleotides: 2. The CDR3 extends over 14 amino acids. The CDR3 DNA sequence: TGTGCCAGCAGAGCGGGGGGCCACACCGGGGAGCTGTTTTTT. Amino acids: CASRAGGHTGELFF.

This clonotype was seen a handful of times. The chain is built from TRBV6-1 and TRBJ2-2, with a possible D match to TRBD1 (6 bases). This CDR3 has 14 residues. Germline CDR1 and CDR2: MNHNS and SASEGT. Deletions cut 7 bases from V and 2 bases from J, with 11 bases between. The CDR3 DNA is TGTGCCAGCATCGCAGGGGCTAACACCGGGGAGCTGTTTTTT. The encoded protein is CASIAGANTGELFF.

This clonotype has ten or more counts. The CDR3 is CASSVLAGDYEQYF. DNA for the CDR3: TGTGCCAGTAGTGTCCTAGCGGGAGATTACGAGCAGTACTTC. The V and J genes are TRBV27 and TRBJ2-7; 10 positions agree with TRBD2. The V segment lost 9 bases and the J segment 4 bases; nucleotides outside the gene matches: 9. This CDR3 contains 14 residues. Germline assignment: CDR1 MNHEY and CDR2 SMNVEV (reference sequence).

The rearrangement joins TRBV14 to TRBJ2-1; unclear D gene. From germline, CDR1 is SGHDN and CDR2 FVKESK. Trimming cost V 1 base and J 4 bases, with 11 bases left between them. This CDR3 region has 15 residues. CDR3 sequence reads: CASSQGASVYNEQFF. CDR3 in DNA: TGTGCCAGCAGCCAAGGGGCTAGTGTTTACAATGAGCAGTTCTTC.

The sample holds a few counts of this clonotype. CDR3 sequence: CASSQGQGNTDTQYF. In DNA form, the CDR3 reads TGTGCCAGCAGCCAGGGACAGGGGAACACAGATACGCAGTATTTT. The chain joins TRBV3-1 to TRBJ2-3; the match to TRBD1 covers 10 bases. J lost 2 bases, V lost 3 bases, and 2 bases had no gene match. Germline CDR1 is LGHDT and CDR2 is YNNKEL (reference sequence). This CDR3 is 15 amino acids long.

The chain recombines TRBV10-3 with TRBJ2-5, with D perhaps matching TRBD1 or TRBD2 (5 bases each). This CDR3 region has 19 residues. Looked up from germline, CDR1 is ENHRY and CDR2 is SYGVKD. Trimming shortened V by 4 bases and J by 1 base, and 25 bases separated the two germline ends. The CDR3 DNA sequence: TGTGCCATCAGTGCCCTCGGGGCTGCCTACCCATTAACCCAAGAGACCCAGTACTTC. Its translation: CAISALGAAYPLTQETQYF.

This chain uses TRBV5-1 with TRBJ2-1; D possibly corresponds to TRBD1 (5 bases). CDR3 size: 19 residues. In germline, CDR1 is SGHRS, CDR2 YFSETQ. The V end was cut by 0 bases, the J end by 6 bases, with 25 bases between. The CDR3 DNA is TGCGCCAGCAGCTTGGTTAGTTCCACTGGACACACATACCCCAATGAGCAGTTCTTC. Its translation is CASSLVSSTGHTYPNEQFF.

This clonotype was found once. The chain is built from TRBV9 and TRBJ1-2; no clear D. Germline-derived CDR1 and CDR2 are SGDLS and YYNGEE. This CDR3 contains 14 residues. Between the trimmed V and J ends, which lost 0 bases and 1 base, there was a span of 7 bases. CDR3 amino acids: CASSVGRLNYGYTF. The CDR3, as DNA: TGTGCCAGCAGCGTAGGCAGGCTTAACTATGGCTACACCTTC.

The chain employs TRBV18 and TRBJ1-1, with D maybe TRBD1 (6 bases). CDR1 and CDR2 from the germline V gene are KGHSH and LQKENI. V lost 3 bases and J 5 bases, leaving 16 bases between the germline ends. The CDR3 runs 15 residues. CDR3 nucleotides: TGTGCCAGCTCACCTGAGGGGGGGCAAGGAACTGAAGCTTTCTTT. Its translation: CASSPEGGQGTEAFF.

The genes are TRBV4-1 and TRBJ2-3, with TRBD2 as a possible D gene (7 bases). The CDR3 sequence is 15 residues long. V lost 2 bases, J lost 2 bases, and 11 bases lay in between. CDR1 and CDR2 (germline): MGHRA, YSYEKL. The CDR3 here is CASSQLGGDTDTQYF. As DNA, the CDR3 is TGCGCCAGCAGCCAATTAGGGGGGGACACAGATACGCAGTATTTT.

This clonotype appeared a few times. The gene calls are TRBV7-2 and TRBJ2-2; perhaps TRBD1 as D (6 bases). Trimming took 5 bases from V and 4 from J, leaving 14 bases between them. This CDR3 contains 15 residues. CDR1 is SGHTA, CDR2 FQGNSA, per germline. CDR3 loop: CASSQSTGRTGELFF. CDR3 in DNA: TGTGCCAGCAGCCAATCTACAGGGCGCACCGGGGAGCTGTTTTTT.

This clonotype came up a few times. The rearrangement uses TRBV3-1 and TRBJ2-1, with no clear D. This CDR3 comprises 16 residues. Germline V CDR1 and CDR2: LGHDT, YNNKEL (reference sequence). Trimming took 1 base from V and 5 from J, leaving 15 bases between them. CDR3 DNA: TGTGCCAGCAGCCAAGCACGACGACCCCGTAACAATGAGCAGTTCTTC. It yields the protein CASSQARRPRNNEQFF.

The chain employs TRBV6-5 and TRBJ1-5; D ambiguous. The CDR3 totals 14 residues. Germline CDR1 MNHEY, CDR2 SVGAGI. V gave up 2 bases and J gave up 3 bases, with 8 bases separating them. CDR3 DNA: TGTGCCAGCAGTTACCGGCAGGTCAATCAGCCCCAGCATTTT. Amino acid sequence: CASSYRQVNQPQHF.

The chain uses TRBV6-2 or TRBV6-3 and TRBJ2-5; D not certain. CDR1 and CDR2 (germline): MNHEY, SVGEGT. The CDR3 totals 15 residues. Trimming removed 4 bases from V and 1 base from J, with 13 bases in between. The CDR3 reads CASSWSRLRQETQYF. In nucleotides, the CDR3 is TGTGCCAGCAGTTGGTCCCGGCTTCGCCAAGAGACCCAGTACTTC.

The chain recombines TRBV29-1 with TRBJ2-3; the match to TRBD2 covers 7 bases. V lost 5 bases to trimming and J lost 13 bases; unmatched junction nucleotides: 6. The CDR3 is made up of 10 amino acids. The germline V gene encodes CDR1 SQVTM and CDR2 ANQGSEA. Here the CDR3 reads CSVHREVEYF. The CDR3 DNA sequence: TGCAGCGTTCACCGGGAGGTCGAGTATTTT.